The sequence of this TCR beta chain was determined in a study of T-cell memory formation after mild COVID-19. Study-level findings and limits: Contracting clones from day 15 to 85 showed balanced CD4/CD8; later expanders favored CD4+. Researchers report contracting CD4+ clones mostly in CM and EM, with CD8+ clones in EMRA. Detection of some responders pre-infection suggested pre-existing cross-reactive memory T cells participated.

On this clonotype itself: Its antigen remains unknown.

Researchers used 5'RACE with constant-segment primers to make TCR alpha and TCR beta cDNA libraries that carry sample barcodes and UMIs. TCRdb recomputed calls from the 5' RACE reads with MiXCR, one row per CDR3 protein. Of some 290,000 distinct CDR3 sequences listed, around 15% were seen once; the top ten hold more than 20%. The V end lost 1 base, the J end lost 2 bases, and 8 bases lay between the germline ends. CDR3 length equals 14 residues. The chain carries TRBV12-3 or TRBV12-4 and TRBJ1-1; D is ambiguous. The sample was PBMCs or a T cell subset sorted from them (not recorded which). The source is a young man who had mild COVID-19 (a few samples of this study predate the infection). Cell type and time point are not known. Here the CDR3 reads CASSLGDSNTEAFF. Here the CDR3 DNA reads TGTGCCAGCAGTTTAGGAGATTCAAACACTGAAGCTTTCTTT.